This T cell receptor beta chain was captured in a study of cytomegalovirus exposure and HLA in healthy donors. Whole-study results and caveats: An assumption of roughly uniform sequencing depth across donors underlay the presence/absence analyses.

The PCR contained 60 Vbeta and 13 Jbeta primers. Sequencing was performed with immunoSEQ multiplex PCR; in TCRdb, only in-frame clones are kept and a portion is missing. The sample includes roughly 200,000 clones, 76% of them seen just once. Worth noting for this clone: Its antigen remains unidentified.

The CDR3 extends over 13 amino acids. CDR1 is SQVTM, CDR2 ANQGSEA, per germline. Between the trimmed V and J ends, which lost 6 bases and 0 bases, there was a span of 12 bases. The gene calls are TRBV29-1 and TRBJ2-7, with D perhaps TRBD2 (6 bases). Sequenced: PBMCs. The clonotype comes from a young man in good health and CMV-seronegative. CDR3 coding DNA: TGCAGCGTACTACTAGCAAGCTCCTACGAGCAGTACTTC. Its protein is CSVLLASSYEQYF.